This T cell receptor (beta chain) was recorded in a study of blood T cells in healthy people across ages. A second PCR, run for about 7 to 11 cycles, used a sample-barcoded 5' primer plus a J-beta primer mix. TCRdb reprocessed the 5' RACE reads via MiXCR and lists one record per CDR3 protein. The sample has around 870,000 distinct CDR3 sequences, roughly 26% seen once. Trimming cost V 5 bases and J 5 bases, with 18 bases left between them. The germline gives CDR1 SGDLS, CDR2 YYNGEE. This CDR3 contains 15 residues. Sequenced sample: blood. The chain carries TRBV9 and TRBJ2-3; D unclear. This TCR came from a woman older than 75 in good health. The CDR3 loop reads CASSTEASSRDTQYF. The CDR3 coding sequence is TGTGCCAGCAGTACCGAGGCGAGCTCCAGAGATACGCAGTATTTT.